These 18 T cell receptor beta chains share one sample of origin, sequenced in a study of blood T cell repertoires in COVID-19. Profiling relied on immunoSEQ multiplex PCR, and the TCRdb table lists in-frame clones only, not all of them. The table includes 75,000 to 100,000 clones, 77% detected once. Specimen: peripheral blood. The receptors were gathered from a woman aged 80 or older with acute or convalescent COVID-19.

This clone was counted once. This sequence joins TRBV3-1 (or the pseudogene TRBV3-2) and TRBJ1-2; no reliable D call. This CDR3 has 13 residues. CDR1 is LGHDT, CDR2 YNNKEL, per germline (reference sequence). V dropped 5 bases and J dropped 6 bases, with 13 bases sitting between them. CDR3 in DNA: TGTGCCAGCAGCGGGGAAGGGAGGGATGGCTACACCTTC. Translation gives CASSGEGRDGYTF.

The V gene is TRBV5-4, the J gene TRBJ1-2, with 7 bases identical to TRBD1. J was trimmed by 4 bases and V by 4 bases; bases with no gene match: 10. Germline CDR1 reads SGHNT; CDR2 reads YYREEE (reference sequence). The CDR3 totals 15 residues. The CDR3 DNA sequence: TGTGCCAGCAGCCCCGGACAGGATACGTTCTATGGCTACACCTTC. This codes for CASSPGQDTFYGYTF.

The CDR3, as DNA: TGTGCCAGTAGTATCGGGGAAAACCTTAATTCACCCCTCCACTTT. It specifies CASSIGENLNSPLHF. The rearrangement joins TRBV19 to TRBJ1-6, with no clear D. This CDR3 has 15 residues. V lost 3 bases to trimming and J lost 6 bases, with 12 bases between them. Germline CDR1 LNHDA, CDR2 SQIVND (reference sequence).

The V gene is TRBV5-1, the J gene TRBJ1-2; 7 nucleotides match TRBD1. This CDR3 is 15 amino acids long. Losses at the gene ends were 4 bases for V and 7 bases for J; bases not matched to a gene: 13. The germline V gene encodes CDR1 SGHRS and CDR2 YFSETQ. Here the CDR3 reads CASSARQGGTGGYTF. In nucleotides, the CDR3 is TGCGCCAGCAGCGCCCGACAGGGAGGAACCGGTGGCTACACCTTC.

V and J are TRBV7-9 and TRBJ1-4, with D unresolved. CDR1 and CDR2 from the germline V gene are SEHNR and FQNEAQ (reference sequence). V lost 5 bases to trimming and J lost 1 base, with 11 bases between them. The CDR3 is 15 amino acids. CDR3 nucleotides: TGTGCCAGCAGCACCCTAATAAGAACTAATGAAAAACTGTTTTTT. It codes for CASSTLIRTNEKLFF.

CDR3 sequence: CASSRDRSYGYTF. CDR3 coding DNA: TGTGCCAGCAGTCGTGACAGGAGCTATGGCTACACCTTC. The gene calls are TRBV12-3 or TRBV12-4 and TRBJ1-2; D is possibly TRBD1 (6 bases). The length of the CDR3 is 13 residues. Trimming left V 5 bases short and J 4 bases short, with 11 bases between.

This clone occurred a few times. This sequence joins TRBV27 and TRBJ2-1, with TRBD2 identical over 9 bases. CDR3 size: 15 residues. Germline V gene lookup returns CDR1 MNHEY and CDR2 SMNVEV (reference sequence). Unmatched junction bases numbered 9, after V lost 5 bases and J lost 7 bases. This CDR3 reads CASSGAGTSLNEQFF. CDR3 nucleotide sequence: TGTGCCAGCAGTGGGGCCGGGACTAGCTTAAATGAGCAGTTCTTC.

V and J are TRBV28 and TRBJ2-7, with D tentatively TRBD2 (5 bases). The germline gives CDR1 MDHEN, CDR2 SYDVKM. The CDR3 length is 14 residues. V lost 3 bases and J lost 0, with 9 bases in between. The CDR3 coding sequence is TGTGCCAGCAGTTTTCCCGCGGGCTCCTACGAGCAGTACTTC. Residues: CASSFPAGSYEQYF.

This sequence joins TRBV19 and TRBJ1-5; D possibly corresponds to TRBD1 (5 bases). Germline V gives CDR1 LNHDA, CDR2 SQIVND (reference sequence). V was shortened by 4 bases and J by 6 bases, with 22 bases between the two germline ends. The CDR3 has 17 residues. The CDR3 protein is CASSTHSSGIGSQPQHF. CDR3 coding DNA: TGTGCCAGTAGTACACACTCCTCAGGGATCGGGAGTCAGCCCCAGCATTTT.

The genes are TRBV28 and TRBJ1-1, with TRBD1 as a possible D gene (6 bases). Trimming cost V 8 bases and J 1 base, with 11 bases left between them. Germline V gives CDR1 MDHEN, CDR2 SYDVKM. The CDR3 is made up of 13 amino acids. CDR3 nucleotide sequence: TGTGCCAGCTCAGGGGTTCAGAACACTGAAGCTTTCTTT. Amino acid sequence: CASSGVQNTEAFF.

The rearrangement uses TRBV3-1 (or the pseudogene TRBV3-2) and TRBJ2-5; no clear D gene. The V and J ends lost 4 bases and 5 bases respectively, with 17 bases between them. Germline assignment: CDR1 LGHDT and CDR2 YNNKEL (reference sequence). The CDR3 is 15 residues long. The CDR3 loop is CASSLLDWVEETQYF. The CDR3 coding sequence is TGTGCCAGCAGCCTTCTTGACTGGGTCGAGGAGACCCAGTACTTC.

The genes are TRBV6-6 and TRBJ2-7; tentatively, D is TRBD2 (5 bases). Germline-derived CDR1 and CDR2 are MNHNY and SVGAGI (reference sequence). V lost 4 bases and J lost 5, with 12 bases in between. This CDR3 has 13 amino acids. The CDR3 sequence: CASSSEGTDEQYF. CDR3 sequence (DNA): TGTGCCAGCAGTTCAGAGGGAACGGACGAGCAGTACTTC.

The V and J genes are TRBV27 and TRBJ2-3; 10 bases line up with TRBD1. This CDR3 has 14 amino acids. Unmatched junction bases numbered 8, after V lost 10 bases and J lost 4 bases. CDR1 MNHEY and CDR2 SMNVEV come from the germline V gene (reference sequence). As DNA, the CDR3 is TGTGCCATCTCGGGGACAGGGGATTCAGATACGCAGTATTTT. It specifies CAISGTGDSDTQYF.

This chain's CDR3 is CASSPSSGERVTEAFF. DNA of the CDR3: TGTGCCAGCAGTCCATCATCGGGGGAGAGGGTCACTGAAGCTTTCTTT. V and J are TRBV28 and TRBJ1-1, with TRBD1 as a possible D gene (5 bases). CDR1 MDHEN and CDR2 SYDVKM come from the germline V gene. CDR3 size: 16 residues. The V gene lost 5 bases and the J gene lost 4 bases, with 20 bases spanning the gap.

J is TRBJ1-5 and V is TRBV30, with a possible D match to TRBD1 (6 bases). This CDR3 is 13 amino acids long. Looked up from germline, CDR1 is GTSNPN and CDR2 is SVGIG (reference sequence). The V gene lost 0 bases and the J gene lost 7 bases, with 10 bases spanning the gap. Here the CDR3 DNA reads TGTGCCTGGAGTGTCAACAGGGACCAGCCCCAGCATTTT. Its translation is CAWSVNRDQPQHF.

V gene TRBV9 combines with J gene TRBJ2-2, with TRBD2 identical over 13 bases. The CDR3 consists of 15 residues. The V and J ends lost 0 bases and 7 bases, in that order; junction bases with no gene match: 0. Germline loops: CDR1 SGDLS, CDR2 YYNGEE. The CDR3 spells CASSVGTSGGGELFF. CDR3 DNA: TGTGCCAGCAGCGTAGGGACTAGCGGGGGCGGGGAGCTGTTTTTT.

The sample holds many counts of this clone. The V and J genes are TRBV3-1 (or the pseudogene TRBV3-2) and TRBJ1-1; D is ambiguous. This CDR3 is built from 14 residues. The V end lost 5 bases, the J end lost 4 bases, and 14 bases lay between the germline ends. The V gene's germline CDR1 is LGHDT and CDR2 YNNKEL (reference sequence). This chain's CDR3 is CASSYFGRGTEAFF. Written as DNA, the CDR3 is TGTGCCAGCAGCTACTTCGGCCGGGGCACTGAAGCTTTCTTT.

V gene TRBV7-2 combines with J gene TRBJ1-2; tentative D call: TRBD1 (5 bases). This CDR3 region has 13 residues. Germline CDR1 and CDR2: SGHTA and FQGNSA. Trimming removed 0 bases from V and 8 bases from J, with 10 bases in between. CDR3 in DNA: TGTGCCAGCAGCTTAGCGACGGGGGACGGCTACACCTTC. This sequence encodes CASSLATGDGYTF.